The source of this TCR beta chain is a study of shared clonotypes between healthy human individuals. Naive CD8 cells were CD45RO-negative, positively selected for CCR7, excluding terminally differentiated effector memory CD45RA+ cells. The V and J ends lost 1 base and 3 bases respectively, with 13 bases between them. Germline V lookup: CDR1 SGHVT, CDR2 SQSDAQ. The CDR3 extends over 15 amino acids. Libraries were prepared by immunoSEQ multiplex PCR; TCRdb keeps only in-frame clonotypes and omits some of them. Among around 2.1 million clones listed, about 92% were seen once. The chain couples TRBV7-4 to TRBJ2-7; D is unclear. The origin of this receptor is a young man in good health. Some clones in this sample may be carry-over from other donors' samples. The sample taken for sequencing was naive CD8+ T cells from PBMCs. CDR3 sequence: CASSLVRPYYYEQYF. DNA of the CDR3: TGTGCCAGCAGCTTAGTCCGGCCGTATTACTACGAGCAGTACTTC.